This TCR beta chain was sequenced for a study of siplizumab effects on memory and regulatory T cells. Study results and caveats: Roughly 75-96% of proliferating clones (CD4+ or CD8+) could not be assigned a naive or memory phenotype. Naive T cells were seen as more diverse than memory cells and as major alloresponse contributors. For mappable alloreactive CD4+ clones, the mean Treg-derived fraction was roughly 70% with siplizumab and 26.9% in controls. Sequences below about 10^-5 frequency were poorly captured, limiting mapping of alloreactive clones.

Germline CDR1 reads SGHNT; CDR2 reads YENEEA. The CDR3 totals 17 residues. V was trimmed by 1 base and J by 10 bases, leaving 23 bases between them. Of note for this clone: Its antigen is undetermined.

Some clones are missing from TCRdb's copy, which holds only in-frame ones; the method was immunoSEQ multiplex PCR. This sample carries 100,000 or so clones, about 90% of them seen once, and the ten largest clones take roughly 2.8%. This TCR was sampled from a human donor in good health. Some clones in this sample may be carry-over from other donors' samples. Sequencing was done on a sample of CD4+ T cells sorted from blood. The genes are TRBV11-3 and TRBJ2-1, with D possibly matching TRBD1 (6 bases). CDR3 region: CASSLGDQTGSRGEQFF. CDR3 sequence (DNA): TGTGCCAGCAGCTTAGGGGACCAGACAGGTAGTAGAGGCGAGCAGTTCTTC.